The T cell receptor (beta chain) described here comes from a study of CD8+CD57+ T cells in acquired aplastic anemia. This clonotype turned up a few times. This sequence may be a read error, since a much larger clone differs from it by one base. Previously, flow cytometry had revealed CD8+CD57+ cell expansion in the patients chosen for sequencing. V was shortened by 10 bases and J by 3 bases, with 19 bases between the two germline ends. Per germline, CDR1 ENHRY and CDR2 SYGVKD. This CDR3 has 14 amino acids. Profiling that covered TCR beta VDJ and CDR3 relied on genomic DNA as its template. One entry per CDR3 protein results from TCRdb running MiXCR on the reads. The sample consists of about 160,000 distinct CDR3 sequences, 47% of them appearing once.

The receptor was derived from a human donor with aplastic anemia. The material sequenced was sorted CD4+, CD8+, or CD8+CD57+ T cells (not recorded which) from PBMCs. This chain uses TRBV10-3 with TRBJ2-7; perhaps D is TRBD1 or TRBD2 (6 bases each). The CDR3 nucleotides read TGTGCCAGCAGCCGCGGAGGGGGTAGCTACGAGCAGTACTTC. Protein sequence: CASSRGGGSYEQYF.